The 18 T cell receptor beta chains in this list originate from one sample, sequenced in a study of T cell repertoires in cytomegalovirus infection. TCRdb itself ran the reads through MiXCR, one entry per CDR3 protein. Of under 300,000 distinct CDR3 sequences listed, over 15% are singletons. The sample comprised CD8+ T cells from PBMCs. All receptors come from a human donor in good health (CMV status not recorded). Some clones in this sample may be carry-over from other donors' samples.

This clonotype was detected a few times. Written as DNA, the CDR3 is TGCAGTGCTTCCAACAGGGTCAATGAGCAGTTCTTC. This codes for CSASNRVNEQFF. V usage is TRBV20-1 and J usage is TRBJ2-1, with D possibly being TRBD1 (6 bases). This CDR3 contains 12 residues. The germline V gene has CDR1 DFQATT and CDR2 SNEGSKA (reference sequence). V was pared by 5 bases and J by 6 bases, with 11 bases between.

V and J are TRBV4-1 and TRBJ2-1; unclear D gene. The CDR3 has 14 residues. Trimming took off 0 bases at V and 8 bases at J, with 11 bases between the two ends. The germline V gene has CDR1 MGHRA and CDR2 YSYEKL. The CDR3 reads CASSQDKGWDEQFF. The DNA of the CDR3 is TGCGCCAGCAGCCAAGATAAAGGGTGGGATGAGCAGTTCTTC.

This clonotype was counted ten times or more. The chain is built from TRBV7-8 and TRBJ1-3, with D unclear. V was cut by 10 bases and J by 0 bases, with 4 bases left in between. Germline V gene data show CDR1 as SGHVS and CDR2 as FQNEAQ. This CDR3 comprises 11 residues. Here the CDR3 DNA reads TGTGCCACTAACTCTGGAAACACCATATATTTT. Translation: CATNSGNTIYF.

The chain employs TRBV5-8 and TRBJ1-1, with a tentative D call TRBD1 (6 bases). The CDR3 covers 17 residues. The V gene lost 0 bases and the J gene lost 0 bases, with 15 bases spanning the gap. Germline assignment: CDR1 SGHTS and CDR2 YDEGEE. CDR3 sequence (DNA): TGTGCCAGCAGCTTGGCCGCGTCCGGGACAATGAACACTGAAGCTTTCTTT. It translates to CASSLAASGTMNTEAFF.

This clonotype was seen only once. Given a much more abundant clone one base away, this may be a read error. The chain carries TRBV7-8 and TRBJ2-2, with 12 nucleotides matching TRBD2. Germline CDR1 reads SGHVS; CDR2 reads FQNEAQ. The CDR3 runs 18 residues. CDR3 in amino acids: CASSPLAGGRTNTGVLFF. The CDR3 bases are TGTGCCAGCAGCCCTCTAGCGGGGGGGCGAACGAACACCGGGGTGCTGTTTTTT.

The chain recombines TRBV29-1 with TRBJ1-2, with 9 bases that match TRBD1. J lost 1 base, V lost 6 bases, and 9 bases had no gene match. The CDR3 totals 15 residues. Germline CDR1 reads SQVTM; CDR2 reads ANQGSEA. The CDR3 protein is CSVYGTGRFNYGYTF. Here the CDR3 DNA reads TGCAGCGTCTACGGGACAGGGAGATTTAACTATGGCTACACCTTC.

The rearrangement uses TRBV20-1 and TRBJ2-7, with D possibly being TRBD2 (6 bases). The germline V and J ends were trimmed by 0 bases and 5 bases, with 17 bases remaining between them. The CDR3 length is 15 residues. Germline CDR1 reads DFQATT; CDR2 reads SNEGSKA (reference sequence). This CDR3 reads CSARDLGGGMDEQYF. The CDR3 bases are TGCAGTGCTAGAGATCTCGGGGGAGGAATGGACGAGCAGTACTTC.

The J gene is TRBJ2-7, the V gene TRBV29-1; no definite D call. This CDR3 is built from 12 residues. Trimming removed 5 bases from V and 0 bases from J, with 8 bases in between. Germline V gene lookup returns CDR1 SQVTM and CDR2 ANQGSEA. The CDR3 region has the DNA TGCAGCGTTTGGGTTTCCTCCTACGAGCAGTACTTC. Translating gives CSVWVSSYEQYF.

This clonotype was observed a handful of times. The chain is built from TRBV19 and TRBJ1-2, with 9 bases identical to TRBD1. Germline CDR1 and CDR2: LNHDA and SQIVND (reference sequence). This CDR3 is built from 15 residues. Trimming removed 7 bases from V and 3 bases from J; junction bases left unmatched: 9. The CDR3 region has the DNA TGTGCCAGTACCTTTTTTACAGGGGGCGACTATGGCTACACCTTC. It translates to CASTFFTGGDYGYTF.

This clonotype was picked up a small number of times. The chain has TRBV29-1 and TRBJ1-1; D perhaps matches TRBD1 (6 bases). Germline V lookup: CDR1 SQVTM, CDR2 ANQGSEA. There are 18 residues in the CDR3. Trimming removed 2 bases from V and 3 bases from J, with 25 bases in between. This CDR3 is CSVEWLGQHGFTDTEAFF. The CDR3 DNA sequence: TGCAGCGTTGAATGGCTGGGACAACACGGTTTTACTGACACTGAAGCTTTCTTT.

This clonotype was detected many times. The chain employs TRBV7-6 and TRBJ1-1, with D possibly matching TRBD1 (5 bases). This CDR3 spans 13 amino acids. Trimming took 5 bases from V and 4 from J, leaving 11 bases between them. CDR1 and CDR2 (germline): SGHVS, FNYEAQ. The CDR3 here is CASSPSGGTEAFF. The CDR3 coding sequence is TGTGCCAGCAGCCCATCCGGGGGCACTGAAGCTTTCTTT. Full variable domain (outside the CDR3, taken from reference TRBV7-6 and TRBJ1-1): GAGVSQSPRYKVTKRGQDVALRCDPISGHVSLYWYRQALGQGPEFLTYFNYEAQQDKSGLPNDRFSAERPEGSISTLTIQRTEQRDSAMYRCASSPSGGTEAFFGQGTRLTVV.

This clonotype has only a few counts. The genes are TRBV20-1 and TRBJ2-1, with 10 bases aligning to TRBD1. CDR3 length equals 13 residues. V was pared by 6 bases and J by 5 bases, with 4 bases of the junction left unmatched. Germline values: CDR1 DFQATT, CDR2 SNEGSKA (reference sequence). In DNA, the CDR3 is TGCAGTGCAAGACAGGGGGCGCACAATGAGCAGTTCTTC. It encodes CSARQGAHNEQFF.

The chain uses TRBV23-1 and TRBJ2-3, with 11 bases aligning to TRBD1. TRBV23-1 is recorded as an ORF, its role being uncertain. J gave up 4 bases and V 0 bases, and 15 bases lay outside the gene matches. There are 20 residues in the CDR3. The DNA for the CDR3 is TGCGCCAGCAGTCAATCGCGGGACAGGGGGAATTTTGGTGGCGCAGATACGCAGTATTTT. This sequence encodes CASSQSRDRGNFGGADTQYF.

This clonotype was counted only a few times. The DNA is left out, because the CDR3 cannot be placed on it with certainty; the CDR3 is given as TCRdb lists it. The chain recombines TRBV7-5 with TRBJ2-7; TRBD2, the D gene given by the table, was not confirmed from the DNA. TRBV7-5 is noted as a pseudogene. The CDR3 contains 20 residues when both ends are counted. The CDR3 reads CISVPEASLYAQVPTYEQYF.

This clonotype was counted only a few times. J is TRBJ2-1 and V is TRBV19; D uncertain. The CDR3 contains 19 residues. Trimming stripped 4 bases from V and 4 bases from J, with 26 bases between. Germline CDR1 is LNHDA and CDR2 is SQIVND (reference sequence). The CDR3 sequence is CASSNWILLHGIRYNEQFF. The CDR3 coding sequence is TGTGCCAGTAGTAATTGGATTCTCCTACATGGGATCCGTTACAATGAGCAGTTCTTC.

In its sample, this clonotype was seen many times. The CDR3 DNA is TGTGCCAGCAGCTTAGCCTCAGGGGACTACGAGCAGTACTTC. Protein product: CASSLASGDYEQYF. The gene calls are TRBV7-2 and TRBJ2-7; TRBD1 is a possible D gene (6 bases). The CDR3 loop spans 14 amino acids. Deletions cut 0 bases from V and 3 bases from J, with 9 bases between. Germline V gene lookup returns CDR1 SGHTA and CDR2 FQGNSA.

This clonotype was seen only a few times. The CDR3 nucleotides are TGTGCCAGCAGCAGGGACATCACAGATACGCAGTATTTT. Amino acid sequence: CASSRDITDTQYF. V gene TRBV7-6 combines with J gene TRBJ2-3; maybe TRBD1 (6 bases). Trimming took off 5 bases at V and 2 bases at J, with 8 bases between the two ends. The CDR3 length is 13 residues. Germline V gene data show CDR1 as SGHVS and CDR2 as FNYEAQ.

This rearrangement joins TRBV7-9 to TRBJ1-1, with D possibly matching TRBD1 (6 bases). This CDR3 is built from 14 residues. V was cut by 5 bases and J by 6 bases, with 16 bases left in between. Germline CDR1 SEHNR, CDR2 FQNEAQ (reference sequence). The CDR3: CASSKDDRLSEAFF. DNA for the CDR3: TGTGCCAGCAGCAAAGATGACAGGCTCTCTGAAGCTTTCTTT.